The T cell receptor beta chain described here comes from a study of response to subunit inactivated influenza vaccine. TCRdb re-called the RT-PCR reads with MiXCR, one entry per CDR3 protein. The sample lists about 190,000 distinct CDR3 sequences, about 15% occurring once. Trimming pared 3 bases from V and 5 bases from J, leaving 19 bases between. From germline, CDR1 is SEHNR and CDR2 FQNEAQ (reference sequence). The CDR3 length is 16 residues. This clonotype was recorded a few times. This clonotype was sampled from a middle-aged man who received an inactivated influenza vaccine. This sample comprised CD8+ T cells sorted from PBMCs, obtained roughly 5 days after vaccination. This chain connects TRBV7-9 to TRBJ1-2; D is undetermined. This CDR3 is CASSLGNQHGYYGYTF. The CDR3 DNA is TGTGCCAGCAGCTTGGGCAATCAGCACGGCTATTATGGCTACACCTTC.